The 2 T cell receptor beta chains reported below all come from one sample, sequenced in a study of cytomegalovirus exposure and HLA in healthy donors. The PCR used 60 Vbeta and 13 Jbeta primers. Clones were sequenced by immunoSEQ multiplex PCR, and TCRdb holds only the in-frame ones, with some missing. The sample records under 150,000 clones, 70% to 80% being singletons. The sequenced material came from PBMCs. These TCRs come from a man aged 18 to 29 in good health and CMV-seronegative.

The chain recombines TRBV5-1 with TRBJ1-6, with D possibly TRBD1 on 5 matching bases. Between the trimmed V and J ends, which lost 0 bases and 7 bases, there was a span of 8 bases. Germline V gene sequence: CDR1 SGHRS, CDR2 YFSETQ. CDR3 size: 14 residues. The CDR3 here is CASSLEAGNSPLHF. For the CDR3, the DNA is TGCGCCAGCAGCTTGGAGGCAGGGAATTCACCCCTCCACTTT.

V is TRBV19 and J is TRBJ2-6, with 9 positions matching TRBD1. Germline V gene sequence: CDR1 LNHDA, CDR2 SQIVND (reference sequence). The CDR3 is made up of 16 amino acids. V lost 10 bases and J lost 0; bases outside the gene matches: 7. Here the CDR3 reads CATSSGQGSGANVLTF. The CDR3 nucleotides read TGTGCCACCTCGTCGGGACAGGGCTCTGGGGCCAACGTCCTGACTTTC.